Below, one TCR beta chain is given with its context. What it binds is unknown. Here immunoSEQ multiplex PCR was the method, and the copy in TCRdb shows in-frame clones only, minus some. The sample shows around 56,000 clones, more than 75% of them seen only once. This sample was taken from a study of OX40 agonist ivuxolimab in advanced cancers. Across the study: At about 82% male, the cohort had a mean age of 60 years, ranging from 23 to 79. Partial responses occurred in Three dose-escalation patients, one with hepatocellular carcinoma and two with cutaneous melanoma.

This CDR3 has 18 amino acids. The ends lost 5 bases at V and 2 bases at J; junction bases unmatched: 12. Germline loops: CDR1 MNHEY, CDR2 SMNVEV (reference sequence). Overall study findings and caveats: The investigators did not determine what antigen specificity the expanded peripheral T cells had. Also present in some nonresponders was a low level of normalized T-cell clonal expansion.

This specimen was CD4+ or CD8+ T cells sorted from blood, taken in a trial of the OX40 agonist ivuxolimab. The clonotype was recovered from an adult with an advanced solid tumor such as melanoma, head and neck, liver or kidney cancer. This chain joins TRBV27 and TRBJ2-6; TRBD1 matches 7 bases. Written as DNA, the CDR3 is TGTGCCAGCAGTAGGGACAGCAGTACTTTCACTGGGGCCAACGTCCTGACTTTC. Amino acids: CASSRDSSTFTGANVLTF.